This T cell receptor (beta chain) emerged from a study of shared clonotypes between healthy human individuals. There are 11 residues in the CDR3. Between the trimmed V and J ends, which lost 2 bases and 3 bases, there was a span of 4 bases. Looked up from germline, CDR1 is DFQATT and CDR2 is SNEGSKA (reference sequence). Regarding this clone: What it recognizes is unknown.

Study-level points and caveats: Generally, estimated richness proved larger in naive subsets than it did in memory subsets. When naive CD4 clonotypes were compared across a handful of donors, 4% to 6.5% were shared.

Splitting of CD4+ cells produced CD45RA+ naive and CD45RA-negative memory subsets. Method: immunoSEQ multiplex PCR; TCRdb's copy keeps in-frame clones and lacks some. Among about 1 million clones listed, about 75% were seen once. The source is a man aged 18 to 29 in good health. The chain recombines TRBV20-1 with TRBJ2-5, with D hard to call. Source material: memory CD4+ T cells sorted from blood. The subset denotes: CD45RA-negative fraction. CDR3 nucleotide sequence: TGCAGTGCTAGATCTGAAGAGACCCAGTACTTC. Amino acids: CSARSEETQYF.